Below are 28 T cell receptor beta chains sequenced from a single sample in a study of T-cell memory formation after mild COVID-19. From the 5' RACE reads, TCRdb called clonotypes with MiXCR, one entry per CDR3 protein. This table holds more than 250,000 distinct CDR3 sequences, 16% found once. Material for sequencing was PBMCs or a T cell subset sorted from them (not recorded which). The source is a man younger than 35 who had mild COVID-19 (a few samples of this study predate the infection). Cell type and time point are not known.

The table lists this clonotype with a few counts. The CDR3 loop reads CASSLIWRGDTDTQYF. The CDR3, as DNA: TGCGCCAGCAGCTTGATCTGGCGGGGGGACACAGATACGCAGTATTTT. The chain couples TRBV5-1 to TRBJ2-3, with 8 nucleotides matching TRBD2. The length of the CDR3 is 16 residues. Germline trimming cut 1 base from V and 2 bases from J; bases unmatched to any gene: 6. The germline CDR1 and CDR2 sequences are SGHRS and YFSETQ.

This clonotype was detected only a few times. This chain uses TRBV4-2 with TRBJ1-5; 8 nucleotides line up with TRBD1. With V trimmed by 1 base and J by 6 bases, 8 bases remained unmatched. The CDR3 runs 16 residues. From germline, CDR1 is LGHNA and CDR2 YNFKEQ. The CDR3 coding sequence is TGTGCCAGCAGCCAAGGGGGACAGGTAAACGGTCAGCCCCAGCATTTT. As protein: CASSQGGQVNGQPQHF.

This clonotype showed up just a few times. J is TRBJ2-7 and V is TRBV4-1; D possibly corresponds to TRBD2 (6 bases). Germline CDR1 is MGHRA and CDR2 is YSYEKL. CDR3 length equals 16 residues. Trimming cost V 1 base and J 2 bases, with 15 bases left between them. This CDR3 reads CASSQGRGRSTYEQYV. CDR3 in DNA: TGCGCCAGCAGCCAAGGGCGGGGACGGAGCACCTACGAGCAGTACGTC.

This chain uses TRBV11-2 with TRBJ2-7, with a possible D match to TRBD1 (6 bases). The V gene lost 4 bases and the J gene lost 1 base, with 17 bases spanning the gap. CDR3 length equals 16 residues. Germline V gives CDR1 SGHAT, CDR2 FQNNGV. The CDR3 spells CASSYADGQPSYEQYF. The CDR3 region has the DNA TGTGCCAGCAGCTACGCCGATGGACAGCCATCCTACGAGCAGTACTTC.

This clonotype has a count of ten or more. The chain has TRBV6-4 and TRBJ2-1; 10 nucleotides match TRBD2. From germline, CDR1 is MRHNA and CDR2 SNTAGT. V lost 3 bases to trimming and J lost 4 bases; unmatched junction nucleotides: 3. The CDR3 has 15 residues. CDR3 region: CASSEKAGGYNEQFF. DNA for the CDR3: TGTGCCAGCAGTGAAAAAGCGGGGGGGTACAATGAGCAGTTCTTC.

The genes are TRBV5-1 and TRBJ1-2; the match to TRBD1 covers 9 bases. Germline lookup yields CDR1 SGHRS and CDR2 YFSETQ. V lost 3 bases to trimming and J lost 4 bases; unmatched junction nucleotides: 7. The CDR3 contains 15 residues. The CDR3 loop reads CASSSKTTGGYGYTF. DNA of the CDR3: TGCGCCAGCAGCTCCAAAACGACAGGGGGCTATGGCTACACCTTC.

This clonotype was counted at least ten times. The chain has TRBV5-1 and TRBJ2-5; no firm D call. CDR3 length equals 15 residues. V lost 0 bases to trimming and J lost 1 base, with 10 bases between them. Germline-derived CDR1 and CDR2 are SGHRS and YFSETQ. CDR3 bases: TGCGCCAGCAGCTTGGCCGCGAATTCCCAAGAGACCCAGTACTTC. This encodes CASSLAANSQETQYF.

This clonotype has ten or more counts. This sequence joins TRBV7-2 and TRBJ2-3; D is uncertain. Trimming removed 3 bases at V and 4 bases at J, with 8 bases between. This CDR3 has 13 amino acids. In germline, CDR1 is SGHTA, CDR2 FQGNSA. The CDR3 sequence: CASSFIPADTQYF. CDR3 coding DNA: TGTGCCAGCAGCTTCATTCCAGCAGATACGCAGTATTTT.

The rearrangement joins TRBV6-5 to TRBJ2-5; D unclear. Germline V gene lookup returns CDR1 MNHEY and CDR2 SVGAGI. This CDR3 spans 14 amino acids. V dropped 0 bases and J dropped 2 bases, with 7 bases sitting between them. This CDR3 reads CASSYSPAQETQYF. Written as DNA, the CDR3 is TGTGCCAGCAGTTACTCACCAGCTCAAGAGACCCAGTACTTC.

The CDR3 DNA reads as TGTGCCAGCAGGTGGGGCAGTCAGACCTACACCTTC. It yields the protein CASRWGSQTYTF. This rearrangement joins TRBV27 to TRBJ1-2; maybe TRBD1 (5 bases). The germline V gene encodes CDR1 MNHEY and CDR2 SMNVEV (reference sequence). The CDR3 length is 12 residues. V lost 6 bases, J lost 10 bases, and 15 bases lay in between.

The V and J genes are TRBV7-9 and TRBJ2-7, with D perhaps matching TRBD1 or TRBD2 (6 bases each). V was shortened by 3 bases and J by 7 bases, with 13 bases between the two germline ends. The CDR3 contains 13 residues. The germline V gene encodes CDR1 SEHNR and CDR2 FQNEAQ (reference sequence). CDR3 region: CASSFSRGAEQYF. In DNA, the CDR3 is TGTGCCAGCAGCTTCTCAAGGGGGGCAGAGCAGTACTTC.

The rearrangement joins TRBV19 to TRBJ2-2; D may be TRBD1 or TRBD2 (6 bases each). The V and J ends lost 7 bases and 0 bases respectively, with 12 bases between them. CDR1 is LNHDA, CDR2 SQIVND, per germline (reference sequence). The CDR3 sequence is 15 residues long. CDR3 coding DNA: TGTGCCAGTACGGGGGCCAACGCGAACACCGGGGAGCTGTTTTTT. It specifies CASTGANANTGELFF. The full variable domain, with the rest looked up from reference TRBV19 and TRBJ2-2, is DGGITQSPKYLFRKEGQNVTLSCEQNLNHDAMYWYRQDPGQGLRLIYYSQIVNDFQKGDIAEGYSVSREKKESFPLTVTSAQKNPTAFYLCASTGANANTGELFFGEGSRLTVL.

A few counts support this clonotype. V usage is TRBV10-3 and J usage is TRBJ2-7; D is possibly TRBD2 (5 bases). Germline assignment: CDR1 ENHRY and CDR2 SYGVKD. There are 15 residues in the CDR3. Trimming removed 0 bases at V and 0 bases at J, with 9 bases between. CDR3 sequence: CAISESPGSSYEQYF. For the CDR3, the DNA is TGTGCCATCAGTGAGTCGCCGGGAAGCTCCTACGAGCAGTACTTC.

The V gene is TRBV6-2 or TRBV6-3, the J gene TRBJ1-6; D possibly corresponds to TRBD1 (5 bases). The CDR3 sequence is 13 residues long. Germline V gene data show CDR1 as MNHEY and CDR2 as SVGEGT. Trimming left V 7 bases short and J 5 bases short, with 9 bases between. This CDR3 reads CASNRGDNSPLHF. The CDR3, as DNA: TGTGCCAGCAACCGAGGGGATAATTCACCCCTCCACTTT.

The rearrangement uses TRBV20-1 and TRBJ1-2; 8 bases are shared with TRBD1. Germline trimming cut 6 bases from V and 0 bases from J; bases unmatched to any gene: 3. CDR3 length: 13 amino acids. The germline V gene has CDR1 DFQATT and CDR2 SNEGSKA (reference sequence). CDR3 DNA: TGCAGTGCGATGGACAGGGCTAACTATGGCTACACCTTC. It codes for CSAMDRANYGYTF.

This clonotype was seen a handful of times. V usage is TRBV6-2 or TRBV6-3 and J usage is TRBJ2-7, with unresolved D. Trimming removed 7 bases from V and 7 bases from J, with 14 bases in between. Germline V gene sequence: CDR1 MNHEY, CDR2 SVGEGT. This CDR3 is built from 12 residues. CDR3: CASKDGIREQYV. CDR3 coding DNA: TGTGCCAGCAAGGACGGTATTAGGGAGCAGTACGTC.

This clonotype appeared a few times. V and J are TRBV12-3 or TRBV12-4 and TRBJ2-5; TRBD2 agrees at 15 bases. CDR3 length: 18 residues. With V trimmed by 1 base and J by 2 bases, 5 bases remained unmatched. The CDR3 region has the DNA TGTGCCAGCAGTTTAGGGCTCGGACTAGCGGGGGGGCAAGAGACCCAGTACTTC. It translates to CASSLGLGLAGGQETQYF.

This clonotype was seen ten or more times. The V and J genes are TRBV10-3 and TRBJ2-3, with 9 bases identical to TRBD1. This CDR3 is built from 16 residues. CDR1 and CDR2 from the germline V gene are ENHRY and SYGVKD. Losses at the gene ends were 6 bases for V and 5 bases for J; bases not matched to a gene: 12. The chain's CDR3 is CAIRPTSTGGRDTQYF. Here the CDR3 DNA reads TGTGCCATCAGGCCAACCTCGACAGGGGGGAGAGATACGCAGTATTTT.

This clonotype was picked up many times. The genes are TRBV5-1 and TRBJ2-5; 8 nucleotides agree with TRBD1. V dropped 7 bases and J dropped 4; count of bases not matched to a gene: 9. Germline V gene data show CDR1 as SGHRS and CDR2 as YFSETQ. CDR3 length equals 14 residues. The DNA of the CDR3 is TGCGCCAGCGGGGACAGGAGAGGTGGAGAGACCCAGTACTTC. It encodes CASGDRRGGETQYF.

V is TRBV4-1 and J is TRBJ2-7; 8 bases align to TRBD1. Germline V CDR1 and CDR2: MGHRA, YSYEKL. This CDR3 spans 13 amino acids. The V gene end was trimmed by 4 bases and the J gene end by 6 bases; junction bases not matched to a gene: 5. The CDR3 sequence is CASSRGQGIEQYF. Here the CDR3 DNA reads TGCGCCAGCAGCCGCGGACAGGGAATCGAGCAGTACTTC.

This chain connects TRBV5-6 to TRBJ1-4; 7 bases agree with TRBD1. Germline trimming cut 2 bases from V and 8 bases from J; bases unmatched to any gene: 6. Per germline, CDR1 SGHDT and CDR2 YYEEEE. This CDR3 comprises 14 residues. The CDR3 DNA sequence: TGTGCCAGCAGCTTCGGCAGGGGGTACGAAAAACTGTTTTTT. This codes for CASSFGRGYEKLFF.

This clonotype was found a few times. The V and J genes are TRBV7-2 and TRBJ2-7, with D possibly matching TRBD1 (6 bases). Trimming left V 3 bases short and J 4 bases short, with 10 bases between. Looked up from germline, CDR1 is SGHTA and CDR2 is FQGNSA. The CDR3 runs to 13 residues. The CDR3 is CASSFGTKYEQYV. The CDR3 DNA reads as TGTGCCAGCAGCTTCGGGACAAAGTACGAGCAGTACGTC.

The V call is TRBV4-1, the J call TRBJ1-4; a possible D gene is TRBD1 (5 bases). V was trimmed by 1 base and J by 7 bases, leaving 13 bases between them. The V gene's germline CDR1 is MGHRA and CDR2 YSYEKL. This CDR3 region has 15 residues. The CDR3 region is CASSQGRGRGEKLFF. CDR3 coding DNA: TGCGCCAGCAGCCAAGGTCGGGGAAGGGGTGAAAAACTGTTTTTT.

This clonotype is a singleton in its sample. The V call is TRBV25-1, the J call TRBJ1-1, with D perhaps matching TRBD1 (5 bases). The CDR3 is 14 amino acids. V was clipped by 0 bases and J by 7 bases, with 12 bases between them. Looked up from germline, CDR1 is MGHDK and CDR2 is SYGVNS. CDR3: CASSEYPGANEAFF. CDR3 coding DNA: TGTGCCAGCAGTGAATACCCCGGGGCAAATGAAGCTTTCTTT.

This chain joins TRBV5-1 and TRBJ1-1; 7 bases fit TRBD1. Trimming cost V 4 bases and J 5 bases; bases outside gene matches: 11. Germline CDR1 is SGHRS and CDR2 is YFSETQ. CDR3 length: 15 amino acids. CDR3: CASSASLGQDTEAFF. The CDR3, as DNA: TGCGCCAGCAGCGCCAGCCTAGGACAGGATACTGAAGCTTTCTTT.

The rearrangement joins TRBV12-3 or TRBV12-4 to TRBJ2-7; the D is unclear. This CDR3 is 14 amino acids long. Trimming pared 5 bases from V and 0 bases from J, leaving 11 bases between. Here the CDR3 reads CASSTRELSYEQYF. DNA of the CDR3: TGTGCCAGCAGTACAAGGGAACTCTCCTACGAGCAGTACTTC.

This clonotype was recorded a few times. This chain joins TRBV24-1 and TRBJ2-1; 8 nucleotides agree with TRBD1. V dropped 4 bases and J dropped 6; count of bases not matched to a gene: 7. Germline CDR1 and CDR2: KGHDR and SFDVKD. There are 15 residues in the CDR3. CDR3 sequence: CATSEHGTGRNEQFF. The CDR3 DNA follows: TGTGCCACCAGTGAGCACGGGACAGGACGCAATGAGCAGTTCTTC.

This clonotype was recorded many times. The chain combines TRBV7-2 with TRBJ2-3; no reliable D call. Trimming stripped 2 bases from V and 14 bases from J, with 17 bases between. This CDR3 comprises 13 residues. Germline V CDR1 and CDR2: SGHTA, FQGNSA. The CDR3 loop is CASSLPTLPARYF. Written as DNA, the CDR3 is TGTGCCAGCAGCTTACCGACTCTCCCGGCCCGGTATTTT.